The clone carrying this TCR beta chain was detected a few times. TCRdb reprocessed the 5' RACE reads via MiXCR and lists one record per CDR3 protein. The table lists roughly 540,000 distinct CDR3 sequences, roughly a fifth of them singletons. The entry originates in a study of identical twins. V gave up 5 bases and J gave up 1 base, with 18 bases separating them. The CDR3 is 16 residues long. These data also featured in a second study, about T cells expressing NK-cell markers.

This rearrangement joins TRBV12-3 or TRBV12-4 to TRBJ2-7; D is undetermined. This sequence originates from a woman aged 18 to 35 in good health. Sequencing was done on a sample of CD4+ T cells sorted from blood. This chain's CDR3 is CASSLPWGKGSYEQYF. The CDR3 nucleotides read TGTGCCAGCAGTCTTCCGTGGGGAAAAGGTTCCTACGAGCAGTACTTC.